The 4 T cell receptor beta chains reported below all come from one sample, sequenced in a study of T cells in Graves' hyperthyroidism and ophthalmopathy. RNA transcripts served as the template for amplifying TCR beta CDR3 regions. A set of HTBI primers served as the primers for a first-round RT-PCR of the TCR CDR3. TCRdb reprocessed the multiplex PCR reads with MiXCR, giving one entry per CDR3 protein. Among about 250,000 distinct CDR3 sequences listed, 20% to 25% were seen once. The sequenced material came from blood. These receptors were collected from a man under 40 with Graves' ophthalmopathy.

This chain uses TRBV24-1 with TRBJ1-4; D is ambiguous. Trimming pared 4 bases from V and 3 bases from J, leaving 14 bases between. Germline CDR1 reads KGHDR; CDR2 reads SFDVKD. The CDR3 runs to 16 residues. CDR3 coding DNA: TGTGCCACCAGTGACTCCCTAGCTGGGCCTAATGAAAAACTGTTTTTT. Its protein is CATSDSLAGPNEKLFF.

For the CDR3, the DNA is TGCGCCAGCAGCAGCGGACAGGGGATTAGCTATGGCTACACCTTC. It specifies CASSSGQGISYGYTF. This chain links TRBV5-1 with TRBJ1-2, with 9 bases matching TRBD1. The CDR3 has 15 residues. Trimming took 4 bases from V and 4 from J; bases not matched to a gene: 8. From germline, CDR1 is SGHRS and CDR2 YFSETQ.

In its sample, this clonotype was seen a few times. The chain is built from TRBV11-3 and TRBJ1-6, with TRBD1 as a possible D gene (5 bases). This CDR3 region has 14 residues. Germline CDR1 SGHNT, CDR2 YENEEA. Trimming stripped 4 bases from V and 9 bases from J, with 13 bases between. As DNA, the CDR3 is TGTGCCAGCAGCTCGGTGGGGGGGGGTTCACCCCTCCACTTT. Translated: CASSSVGGGSPLHF.

The chain is built from TRBV6-1 and TRBJ2-7, with D tentatively TRBD1 (6 bases). With 5 bases removed from V and 6 bases from J, the gap between germline ends came to 14 bases. Germline lookup yields CDR1 MNHNS and CDR2 SASEGT. CDR3 length: 13 residues. CDR3 in DNA: TGTGCCAGCAGTCGACAGGTTCATGGCGAGCAGTACTTC. Amino acids: CASSRQVHGEQYF.